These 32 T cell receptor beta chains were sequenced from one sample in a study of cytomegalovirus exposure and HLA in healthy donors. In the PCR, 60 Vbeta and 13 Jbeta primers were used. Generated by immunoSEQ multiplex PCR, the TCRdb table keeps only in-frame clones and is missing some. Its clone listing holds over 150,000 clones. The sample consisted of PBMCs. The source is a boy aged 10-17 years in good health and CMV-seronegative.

The CDR3, as DNA: TGTGCCAGTAGTCATGGGACGGGAGGCTATGGCTACACCTTC. It is translated as CASSHGTGGYGYTF. The genes are TRBV19 and TRBJ1-2; weak D call: TRBD1 (5 bases). The germline V gene encodes CDR1 LNHDA and CDR2 SQIVND (reference sequence). V was cut by 5 bases and J by 4 bases, with 14 bases left in between. The CDR3 is made up of 14 amino acids.

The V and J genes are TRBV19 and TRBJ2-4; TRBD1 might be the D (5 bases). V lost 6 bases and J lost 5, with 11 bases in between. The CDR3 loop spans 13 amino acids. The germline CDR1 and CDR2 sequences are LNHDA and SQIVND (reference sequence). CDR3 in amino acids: CASRRQTENIQYF. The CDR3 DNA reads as TGTGCCAGTAGAAGACAGACGGAAAACATTCAGTACTTC. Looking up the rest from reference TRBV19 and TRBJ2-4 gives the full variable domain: DGGITQSPKYLFRKEGQNVTLSCEQNLNHDAMYWYRQDPGQGLRLIYYSQIVNDFQKGDIAEGYSVSREKKESFPLTVTSAQKNPTAFYLCASRRQTENIQYFGAGTRLSVL.

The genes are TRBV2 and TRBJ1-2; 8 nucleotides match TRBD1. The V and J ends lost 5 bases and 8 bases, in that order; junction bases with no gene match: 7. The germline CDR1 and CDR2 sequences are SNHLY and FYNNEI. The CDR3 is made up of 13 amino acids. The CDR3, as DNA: TGTGCCAGCAGTCCGGGACAGGTTTGGGGCTACACCTTC. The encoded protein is CASSPGQVWGYTF.

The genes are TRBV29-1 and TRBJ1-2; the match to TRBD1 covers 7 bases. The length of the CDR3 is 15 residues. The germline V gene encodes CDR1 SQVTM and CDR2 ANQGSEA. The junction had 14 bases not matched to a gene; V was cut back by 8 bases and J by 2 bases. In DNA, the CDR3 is TGCAGCATCCGACAGGGATCGGTGCAGAACTATGGCTACACCTTC. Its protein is CSIRQGSVQNYGYTF.

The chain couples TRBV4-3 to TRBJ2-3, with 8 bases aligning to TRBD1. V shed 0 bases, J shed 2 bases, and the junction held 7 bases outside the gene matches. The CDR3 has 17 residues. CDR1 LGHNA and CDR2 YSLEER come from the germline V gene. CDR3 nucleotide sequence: TGCGCCAGCAGCCAAGATCTTGGACAGGGATACACAGATACGCAGTATTTT. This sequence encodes CASSQDLGQGYTDTQYF.

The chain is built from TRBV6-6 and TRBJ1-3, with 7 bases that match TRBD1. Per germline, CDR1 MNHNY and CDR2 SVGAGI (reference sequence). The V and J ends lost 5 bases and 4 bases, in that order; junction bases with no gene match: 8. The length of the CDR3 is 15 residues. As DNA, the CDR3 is TGTGCCAGCAGTCAAATACAGGGGATGGGAAACACCATATATTTT. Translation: CASSQIQGMGNTIYF.

In DNA, the CDR3 is TGCGCCAGCAGCTTGGCTGCGCTCCCTGGGGCCAACGTCCTGACTTTC. This sequence encodes CASSLAALPGANVLTF. This rearrangement joins TRBV5-1 to TRBJ2-6; D gene unclear. The ends were cut back, 0 bases at V and 2 bases at J, with 9 bases in the middle. Per germline, CDR1 SGHRS and CDR2 YFSETQ. This CDR3 spans 16 amino acids.

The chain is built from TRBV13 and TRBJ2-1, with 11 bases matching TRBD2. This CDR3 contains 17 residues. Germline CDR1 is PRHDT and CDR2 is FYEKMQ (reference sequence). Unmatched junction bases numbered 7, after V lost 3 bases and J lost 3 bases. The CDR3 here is CASSFLAGGPSYNEQFF. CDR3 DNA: TGTGCCAGCAGCTTTTTAGCGGGGGGGCCGAGCTACAATGAGCAGTTCTTC.

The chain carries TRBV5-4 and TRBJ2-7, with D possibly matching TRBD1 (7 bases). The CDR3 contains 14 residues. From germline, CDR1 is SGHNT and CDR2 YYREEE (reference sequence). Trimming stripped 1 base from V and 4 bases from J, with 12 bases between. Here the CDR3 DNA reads TGTGCCAGCAGCTTGCGGGCAGGGGGGTACGAGCAGTACTTC. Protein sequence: CASSLRAGGYEQYF.

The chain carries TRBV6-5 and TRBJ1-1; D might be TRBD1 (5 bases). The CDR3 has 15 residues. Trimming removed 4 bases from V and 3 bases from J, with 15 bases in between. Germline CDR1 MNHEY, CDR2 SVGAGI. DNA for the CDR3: TGTGCCAGCAGTTGGGGTGGGGGGGAGCACACTGAAGCTTTCTTT. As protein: CASSWGGGEHTEAFF.

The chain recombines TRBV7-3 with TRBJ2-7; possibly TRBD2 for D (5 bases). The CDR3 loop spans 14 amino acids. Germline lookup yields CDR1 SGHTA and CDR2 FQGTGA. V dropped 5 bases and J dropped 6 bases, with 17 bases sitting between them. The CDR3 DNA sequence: TGTGCCAGCAGCCTAGGACTGGGGTCCGCCGAGCAGTACTTC. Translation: CASSLGLGSAEQYF.

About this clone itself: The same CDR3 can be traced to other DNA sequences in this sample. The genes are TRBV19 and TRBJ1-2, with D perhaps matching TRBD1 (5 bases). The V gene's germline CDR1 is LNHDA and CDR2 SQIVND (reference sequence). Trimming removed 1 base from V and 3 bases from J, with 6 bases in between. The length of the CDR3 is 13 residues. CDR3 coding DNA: TGTGCCAGTAGTATAGGGGGGGACTATGGCTACACCTTC. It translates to CASSIGGDYGYTF. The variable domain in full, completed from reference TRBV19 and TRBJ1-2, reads DGGITQSPKYLFRKEGQNVTLSCEQNLNHDAMYWYRQDPGQGLRLIYYSQIVNDFQKGDIAEGYSVSREKKESFPLTVTSAQKNPTAFYLCASSIGGDYGYTFGSGTRLTVV.

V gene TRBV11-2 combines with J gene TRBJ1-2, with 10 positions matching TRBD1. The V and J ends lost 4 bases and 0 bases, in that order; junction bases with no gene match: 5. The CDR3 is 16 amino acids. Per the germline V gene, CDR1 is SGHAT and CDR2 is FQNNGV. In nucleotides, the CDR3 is TGTGCCAGCAGCTCCATTGGACAGGGGGCTAACTATGGCTACACCTTC. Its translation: CASSSIGQGANYGYTF.

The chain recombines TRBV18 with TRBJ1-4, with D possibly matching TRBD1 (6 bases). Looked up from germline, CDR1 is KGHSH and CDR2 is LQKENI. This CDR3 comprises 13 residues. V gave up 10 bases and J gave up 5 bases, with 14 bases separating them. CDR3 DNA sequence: TGTGCCACCTGTGGGGGCCTCAATGAAAAACTGTTTTTT. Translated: CATCGGLNEKLFF.

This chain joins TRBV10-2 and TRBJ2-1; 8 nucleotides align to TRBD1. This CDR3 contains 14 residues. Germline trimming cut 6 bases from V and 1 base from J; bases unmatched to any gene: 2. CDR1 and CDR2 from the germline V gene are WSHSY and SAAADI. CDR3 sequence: CASRRQGSYNEQFF. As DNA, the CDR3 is TGCGCCAGCAGACGACAGGGGTCCTACAATGAGCAGTTCTTC.

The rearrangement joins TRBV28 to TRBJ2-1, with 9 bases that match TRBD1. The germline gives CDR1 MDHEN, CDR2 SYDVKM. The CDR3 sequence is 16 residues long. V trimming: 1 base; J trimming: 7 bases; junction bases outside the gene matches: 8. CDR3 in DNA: TGTGCCAGCAGTTTATCGGACAGGGGCGTTCATAATGAGCAGTTCTTC. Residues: CASSLSDRGVHNEQFF.

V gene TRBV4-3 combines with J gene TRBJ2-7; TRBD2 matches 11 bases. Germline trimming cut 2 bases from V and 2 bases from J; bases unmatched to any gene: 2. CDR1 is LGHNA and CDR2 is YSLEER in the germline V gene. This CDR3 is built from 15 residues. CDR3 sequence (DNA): TGCGCCAGCAGCCAACTAGCGGGGGGTCCCTACGAGCAGTACTTC. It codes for CASSQLAGGPYEQYF.

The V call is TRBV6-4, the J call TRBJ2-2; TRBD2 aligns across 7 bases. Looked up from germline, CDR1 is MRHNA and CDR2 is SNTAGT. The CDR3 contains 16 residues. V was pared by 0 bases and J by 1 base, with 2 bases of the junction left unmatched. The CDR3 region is CASSDSWTRNTGELFF. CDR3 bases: TGTGCCAGCAGTGACTCTTGGACTAGGAACACCGGGGAGCTGTTTTTT.

The DNA of the CDR3 is TGCGCCAGCAGACTACTCACAGGGGGCAGGGATGGCTACACCTTC. Translated: CASRLLTGGRDGYTF. This chain links TRBV4-1 with TRBJ1-2, with 9 bases lining up with TRBD1. CDR3 length: 15 amino acids. With 6 bases clipped from V and 6 bases from J, the junction kept 11 bases outside the gene matches. Germline V gene lookup returns CDR1 MGHRA and CDR2 YSYEKL.

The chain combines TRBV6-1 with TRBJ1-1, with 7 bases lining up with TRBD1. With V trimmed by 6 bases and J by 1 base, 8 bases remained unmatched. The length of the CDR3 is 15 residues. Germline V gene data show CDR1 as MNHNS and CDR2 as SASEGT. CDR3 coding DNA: TGTGCCAGCAGGTTCCAAGGGACAGAGAACACTGAAGCTTTCTTT. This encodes CASRFQGTENTEAFF.

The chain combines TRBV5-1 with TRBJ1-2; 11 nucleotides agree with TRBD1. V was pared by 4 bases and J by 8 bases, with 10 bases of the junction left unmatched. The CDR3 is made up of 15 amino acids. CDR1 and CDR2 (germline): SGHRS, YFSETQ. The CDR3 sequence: CASSVQGQGAQGYTF. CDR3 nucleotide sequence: TGCGCCAGCAGCGTACAAGGACAGGGGGCGCAGGGCTACACCTTC.

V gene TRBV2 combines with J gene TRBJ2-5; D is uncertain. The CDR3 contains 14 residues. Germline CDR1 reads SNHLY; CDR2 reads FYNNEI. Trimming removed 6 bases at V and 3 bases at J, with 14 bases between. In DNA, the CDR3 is TGTGCCAGCAGCCCTCGCACCAGGAAAGAGACCCAGTACTTC. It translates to CASSPRTRKETQYF.

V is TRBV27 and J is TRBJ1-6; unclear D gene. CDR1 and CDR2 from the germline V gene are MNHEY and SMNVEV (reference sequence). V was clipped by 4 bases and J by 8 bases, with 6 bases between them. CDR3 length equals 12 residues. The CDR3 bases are TGTGCCAGCAGTTCACGGGATTCACCCCTCCACTTT. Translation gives CASSSRDSPLHF.

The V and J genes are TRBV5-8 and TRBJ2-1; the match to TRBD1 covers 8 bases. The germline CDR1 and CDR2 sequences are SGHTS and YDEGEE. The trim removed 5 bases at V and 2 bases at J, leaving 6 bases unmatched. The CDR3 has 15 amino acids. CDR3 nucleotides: TGTGCCAGCAGTCCTCCAGGGGGCACCTACAATGAGCAGTTCTTC. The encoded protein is CASSPPGGTYNEQFF. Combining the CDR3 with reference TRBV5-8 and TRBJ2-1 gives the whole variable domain EAGVTQSPTHLIKTRGQQATLRCSPISGHTSVYWYQQALGLGLQFLLWYDEGEERNRGNFPPRFSGRQFPNYSSELNVNALELEDSALYLCASSPPGGTYNEQFFGPGTRLTVL.

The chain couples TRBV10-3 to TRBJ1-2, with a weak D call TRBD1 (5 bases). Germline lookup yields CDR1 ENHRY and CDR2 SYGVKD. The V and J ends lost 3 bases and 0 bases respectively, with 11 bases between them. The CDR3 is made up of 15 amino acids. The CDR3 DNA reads TGTGCCATCAGTGATAGGGGTCATACTAACTATGGCTACACCTTC. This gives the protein CAISDRGHTNYGYTF.

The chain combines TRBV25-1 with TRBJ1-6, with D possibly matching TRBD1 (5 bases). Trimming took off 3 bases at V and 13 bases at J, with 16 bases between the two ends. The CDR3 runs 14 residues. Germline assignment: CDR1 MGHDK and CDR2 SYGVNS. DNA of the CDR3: TGTGCCAGCAGTGACGGACAACCTAGGTCTCCCCTCCACTTT. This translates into CASSDGQPRSPLHF.

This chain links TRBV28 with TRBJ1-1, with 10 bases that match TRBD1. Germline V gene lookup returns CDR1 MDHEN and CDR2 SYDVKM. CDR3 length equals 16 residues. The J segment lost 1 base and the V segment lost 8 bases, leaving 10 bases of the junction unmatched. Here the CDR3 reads CASRPGGQGGNTEAFF. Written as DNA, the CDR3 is TGTGCCAGCCGCCCTGGAGGACAGGGGGGGAACACTGAAGCTTTCTTT.

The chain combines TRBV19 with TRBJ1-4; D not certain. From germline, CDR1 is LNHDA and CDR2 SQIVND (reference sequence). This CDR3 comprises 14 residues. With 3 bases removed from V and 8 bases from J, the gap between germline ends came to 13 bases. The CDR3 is CASSIYPTGEKLFF. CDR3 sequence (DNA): TGTGCCAGTAGTATTTACCCCACGGGGGAAAAACTGTTTTTT.

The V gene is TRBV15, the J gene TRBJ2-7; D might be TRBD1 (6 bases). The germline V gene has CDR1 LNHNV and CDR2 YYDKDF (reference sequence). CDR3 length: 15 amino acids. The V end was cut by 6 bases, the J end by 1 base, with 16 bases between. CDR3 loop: CATSPRGRGSYEQYF. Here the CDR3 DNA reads TGTGCCACCAGTCCCAGGGGCAGGGGTTCCTACGAGCAGTACTTC.

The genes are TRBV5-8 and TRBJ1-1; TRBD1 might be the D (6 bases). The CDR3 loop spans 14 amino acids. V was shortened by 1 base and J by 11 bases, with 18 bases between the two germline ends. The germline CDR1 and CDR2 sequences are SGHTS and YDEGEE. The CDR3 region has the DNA TGTGCCAGCAGCTTGTATGGGGGCGATAACCGGGCTTTCTTT. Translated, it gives CASSLYGGDNRAFF. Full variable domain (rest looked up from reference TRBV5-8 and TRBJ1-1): EAGVTQSPTHLIKTRGQQATLRCSPISGHTSVYWYQQALGLGLQFLLWYDEGEERNRGNFPPRFSGRQFPNYSSELNVNALELEDSALYLCASSLYGGDNRAFFGQGTRLTVV.

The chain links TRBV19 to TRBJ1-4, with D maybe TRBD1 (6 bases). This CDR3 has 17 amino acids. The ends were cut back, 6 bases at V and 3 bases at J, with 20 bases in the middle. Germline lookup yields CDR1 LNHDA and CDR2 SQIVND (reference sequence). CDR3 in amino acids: CASRPRGAHLANEKLFF. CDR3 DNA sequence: TGTGCCAGTAGGCCGCGGGGGGCGCATTTAGCTAATGAAAAACTGTTTTTT.

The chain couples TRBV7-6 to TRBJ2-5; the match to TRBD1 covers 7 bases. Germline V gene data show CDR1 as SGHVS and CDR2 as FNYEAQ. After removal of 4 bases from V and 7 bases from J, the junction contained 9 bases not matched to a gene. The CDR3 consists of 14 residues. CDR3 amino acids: CASSWDSSPGTQYF. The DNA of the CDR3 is TGTGCCAGCAGCTGGGACAGCTCGCCGGGGACCCAGTACTTC.